This T cell receptor beta chain derives from a study of beta chain features in type 1 diabetes. Regarding the study as a whole: Cells carrying high TCR expression could end up over-represented when cDNA is sequenced. All four CD4+ subsets from Type 1 diabetes patients carried moderately but significantly shorter TCRB CDR3s. Healthy donors had naive, central memory and Treg TCRB repertoires that appeared less similar than those seen among patients. The analysis here could not establish whether HLA type shapes TCRB rearrangement.

It was via CD45RO/CCR7/CD25/CD127/CD95/CD27 that CD4+ naive, central memory, regulatory and stem cell-like memory cells were sorted. As every portion of the isolated RNA was reverse transcribed, the sequencing read expressed TCRB transcripts. Libraries were prepared by immunoSEQ multiplex PCR; TCRdb keeps only in-frame clonotypes and omits some of them. The sample holds under 300,000 clones, approximately 15% seen once. The CDR3 sequence is 16 residues long. The germline V gene has CDR1 MNHEY and CDR2 SVGAGI. Trimming left V 0 bases short and J 1 base short, with 11 bases between. To note about this clone: Its antigen is currently unknown.

The genes are TRBV6-5 and TRBJ2-3; TRBD1 might be the D (6 bases). The clonotype was recovered from a man aged 25-45 years with type 1 diabetes. Sequenced material: naive CD4+ T cells from blood. This CDR3 is CASSYSRDTGTDTQYF. The CDR3, as DNA: TGTGCCAGCAGTTACTCGAGGGACACCGGCACAGATACGCAGTATTTT.